This TCR beta chain emerged from a study of neoadjuvant nivolumab and ipilimumab in lung cancer. General study findings and limits: Resected-tumor TCR richness correlated positively with pretherapy blood richness. TCR clonality did not significantly correlate with pathologic tumor regression. TCR richness and clonality were higher in tumors than adjacent uninvolved lung. Only two of four nivolumab-treated tumors gained richness and clonality by surgery.

The V gene's germline CDR1 is MGHRA and CDR2 YSYEKL. Trimming took 4 bases from V and 2 from J, leaving 17 bases between them. The CDR3 contains 17 residues. Profiling relied on immunoSEQ multiplex PCR, and the TCRdb table lists in-frame clones only, not all of them. The table lists tens of thousands of clones, 90% of them singletons. About this clone itself: The target antigen is unknown.

The sequence derives from an adult with non-small cell lung cancer. Material: peripheral blood, obtained after neoadjuvant nivolumab, alone or with ipilimumab, at or shortly before surgery. The chain uses TRBV4-1 and TRBJ2-2, with TRBD2 as a possible D gene (5 bases). The CDR3 DNA reads as TGCGCCAGCAGCCGTCCTCCGGAAGCGGCTAACACCGGGGAGCTGTTTTTT. It is translated as CASSRPPEAANTGELFF.